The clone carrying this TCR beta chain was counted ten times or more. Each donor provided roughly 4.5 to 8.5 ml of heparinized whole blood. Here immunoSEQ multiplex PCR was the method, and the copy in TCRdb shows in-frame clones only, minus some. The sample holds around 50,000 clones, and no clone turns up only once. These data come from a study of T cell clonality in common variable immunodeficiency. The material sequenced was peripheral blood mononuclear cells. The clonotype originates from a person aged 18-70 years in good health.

The chain's CDR3 is CASSELRTDVLYGYTF. The DNA read from the CDR3 is TGTGCCAGCAGTGAGCTCCGAACAGACGTACTCTATGGC. The chain combines TRBV6-1 with TRBJ1-2, with D unclear. The read gets to within 3 residues of the CDR3 end, and the germline J gene fills in the rest. The CDR3 runs to 16 residues. With 3 bases removed from V and 4 bases from J, the gap between germline ends came to 18 bases. Germline CDR1 MNHNS, CDR2 SASEGT.